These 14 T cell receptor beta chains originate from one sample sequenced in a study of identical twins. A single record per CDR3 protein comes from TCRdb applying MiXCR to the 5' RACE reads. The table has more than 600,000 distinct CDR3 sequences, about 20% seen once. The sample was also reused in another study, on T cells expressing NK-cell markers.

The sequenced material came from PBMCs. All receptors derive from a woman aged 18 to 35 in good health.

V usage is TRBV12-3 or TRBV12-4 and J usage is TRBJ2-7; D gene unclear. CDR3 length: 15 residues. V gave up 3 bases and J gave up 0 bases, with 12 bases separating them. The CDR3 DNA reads TGTGCCAGCAGTTTGTGGCTTCTGAGCTCCTACGAGCAGTACTTC. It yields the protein CASSLWLLSSYEQYF.

CDR3 nucleotide sequence: TGTGCCAGCAGCTTTTGGACAGAGTCCTACGAGCAGTACTTC. Residues: CASSFWTESYEQYF. The chain employs TRBV5-5 and TRBJ2-7, with D possibly being TRBD1 (6 bases). Trimming stripped 2 bases from V and 1 base from J, with 10 bases between. The CDR3 is 14 amino acids. Germline V gene sequence: CDR1 SGHKS, CDR2 YYEKEE (reference sequence).

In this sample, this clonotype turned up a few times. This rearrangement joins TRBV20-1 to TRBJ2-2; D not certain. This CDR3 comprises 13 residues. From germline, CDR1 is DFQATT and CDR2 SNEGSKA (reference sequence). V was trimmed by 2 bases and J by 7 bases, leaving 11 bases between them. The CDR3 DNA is TGCAGTGCTAGACCTTTAAGAGACGGGGAGCTGTTTTTT. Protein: CSARPLRDGELFF.

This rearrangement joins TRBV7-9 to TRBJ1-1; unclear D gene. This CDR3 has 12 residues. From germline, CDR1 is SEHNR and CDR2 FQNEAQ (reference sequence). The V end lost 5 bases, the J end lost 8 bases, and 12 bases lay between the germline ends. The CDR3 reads CASSKPVNEAFF. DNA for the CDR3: TGTGCCAGCAGCAAGCCAGTTAACGAAGCTTTCTTT.

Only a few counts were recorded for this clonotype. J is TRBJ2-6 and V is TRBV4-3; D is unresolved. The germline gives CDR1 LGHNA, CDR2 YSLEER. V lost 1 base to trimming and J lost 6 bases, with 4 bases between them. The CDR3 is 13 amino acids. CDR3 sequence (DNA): TGCGCCAGCAGCCAAGGCCTGGCCAACGTCCTGACTTTC. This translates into CASSQGLANVLTF.

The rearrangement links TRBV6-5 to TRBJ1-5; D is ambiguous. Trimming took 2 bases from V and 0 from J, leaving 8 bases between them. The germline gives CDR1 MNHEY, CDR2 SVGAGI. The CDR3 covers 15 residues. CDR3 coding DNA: TGTGCCAGCAGTTACCGCGGAGATAGCAATCAGCCCCAGCATTTT. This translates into CASSYRGDSNQPQHF.

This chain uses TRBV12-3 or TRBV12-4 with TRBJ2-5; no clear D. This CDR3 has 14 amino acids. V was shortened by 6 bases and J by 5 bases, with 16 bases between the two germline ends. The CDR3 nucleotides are TGTGCCAGCAGCCACCGTTTGGCTCAGGAGACCCAGTACTTC. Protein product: CASSHRLAQETQYF.

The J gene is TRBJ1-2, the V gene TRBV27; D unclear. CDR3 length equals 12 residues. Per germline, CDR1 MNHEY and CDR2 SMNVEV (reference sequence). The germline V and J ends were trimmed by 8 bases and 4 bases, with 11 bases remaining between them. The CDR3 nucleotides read TGTGCCAGCGGGAACGGACTCTATGGCTACACCTTC. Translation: CASGNGLYGYTF.

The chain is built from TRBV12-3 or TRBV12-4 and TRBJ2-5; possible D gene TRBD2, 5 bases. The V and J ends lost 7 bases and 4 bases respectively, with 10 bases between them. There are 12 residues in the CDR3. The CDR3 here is CASNAGRETQYF. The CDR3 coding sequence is TGTGCCAGCAACGCGGGTCGAGAGACCCAGTACTTC.

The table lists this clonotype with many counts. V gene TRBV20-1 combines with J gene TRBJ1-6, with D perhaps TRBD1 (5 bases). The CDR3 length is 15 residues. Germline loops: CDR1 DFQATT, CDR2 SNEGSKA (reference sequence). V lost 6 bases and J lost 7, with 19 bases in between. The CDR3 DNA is TGCAGTGCCCCCTTAGCTCCAGGGTACAATTCACCCCTCCACTTT. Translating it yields CSAPLAPGYNSPLHF.

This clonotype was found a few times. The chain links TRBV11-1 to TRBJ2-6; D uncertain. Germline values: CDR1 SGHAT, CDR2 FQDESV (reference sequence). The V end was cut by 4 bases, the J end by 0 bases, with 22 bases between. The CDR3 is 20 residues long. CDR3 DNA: TGTGCCAGCAGCTCCCCGCGCGAAATTATGACCCACTCTGGGGCCAACGTCCTGACTTTC. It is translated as CASSSPREIMTHSGANVLTF.

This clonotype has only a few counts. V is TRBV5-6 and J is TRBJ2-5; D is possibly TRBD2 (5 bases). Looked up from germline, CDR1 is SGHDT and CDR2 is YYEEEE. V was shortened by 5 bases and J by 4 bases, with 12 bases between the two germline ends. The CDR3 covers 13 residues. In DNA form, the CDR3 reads TGTGCCAGCAGGGCCCCTAGCCGAGAGACCCAGTACTTC. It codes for CASRAPSRETQYF.

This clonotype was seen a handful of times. The CDR3 DNA follows: TGCAGTGCTAGAGATCGACGAAGAGCGGGGATCTCCTACGAGCAGTACTTC. It translates to CSARDRRRAGISYEQYF. This chain uses TRBV20-1 with TRBJ2-7; 7 bases match TRBD2. With 0 bases clipped from V and 0 bases from J, the junction kept 11 bases outside the gene matches. The CDR3 is 17 amino acids. The germline V gene encodes CDR1 DFQATT and CDR2 SNEGSKA (reference sequence).

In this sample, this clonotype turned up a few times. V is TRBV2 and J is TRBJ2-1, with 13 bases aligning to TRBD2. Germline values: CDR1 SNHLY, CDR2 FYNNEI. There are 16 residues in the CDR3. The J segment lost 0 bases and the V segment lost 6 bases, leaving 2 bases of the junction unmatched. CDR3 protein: CASRRTSGGSYNEQFF. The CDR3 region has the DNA TGTGCCAGCAGGAGGACTAGCGGGGGCTCCTACAATGAGCAGTTCTTC.